One T cell receptor (beta chain) is described in this entry. The target of this receptor is not known. One base away there is no much larger clone; base qualities are not given. The data were obtained in a study of T cell clones after liver transplantation (dated by TCRdb to about 2019). Background for the entire study: The samples were obtained from ITN030ST, a randomized trial that attempted immunosuppression withdrawal within 2 years after liver transplantation. Three of the eight recipients were HCV-positive; the others were transplanted for non-autoimmune, non-viral indications. The subjects received no induction therapy and were kept on standard immunosuppression until randomization at 12-24 months post-transplant. Tolerance was defined as complete withdrawal of immunosuppression for at least one year without a rise in liver enzymes beyond twice the upper limit of normal. Donor-reactive T cell clones were identified using TCRbeta sequencing after a pre-transplant mixed lymphocyte reaction and were then followed in post-transplant blood. Third party-reactive TCRbeta sequences from pre-transplant MLRs were also identified as an antigen-independent comparator for donor-reactive sequences. Blood samples were taken pre-transplant, pre-randomization before withdrawal, and post-randomization after full withdrawal or failed withdrawal. Of the 8 liver transplant recipients making up the studied cohort, 3 were classified as tolerant and 5 as non-tolerant.

The CDR3 starts with the cysteine, ends with the phenylalanine, and has 15 residues. The entry retains the CDR3 DNA only, 45 bases that are in frame from base 1. Trimming at the junction amounts to 2 bases on V and 1 base on J, and the germline ends lie 8 bases apart. CDR1 SGHTA and CDR2 FQGNSA are derived from the germline V gene. Thawed unstimulated PBMCs were stained for CD3, CD4 and CD8 and FACS-sorted into CD3+CD4+ and CD3+CD8+ populations. All 8 studied subjects were randomized to immunosuppression withdrawal. The Qiagen DNeasy Blood and Tissue Kit was used to isolate genomic DNA. The study at large found these results: Once repertoire turnover was taken into account, donor-reactive detection showed a significant reduction for CD4 in 7 of 8 subjects and for CD8 in 8 of 8. A greater decline was seen for donor-reactive sequences than for third party-reactive sequences, suggesting partial antigen-specific deletion unrelated to withdrawal success. Since no allograft tissue specimens were available, donor-reactive T cells may have migrated into the graft instead of being deleted. The conclusions were preliminary, being limited by small, heterogeneous patient numbers and by non-standardized post-transplant time points. In a couple of subjects, low numbers of available donor cells limited the measurable donor-reactive repertoire. In most of the 8 subjects, regardless of tolerance or HCV status, circulating donor-reactive CD4 TCRbeta sequences dropped significantly post-transplant.

High-throughput TCRbeta CDR3 sequencing of frozen genomic DNA was performed by immunoSEQ, with PCR amplification, mapping, bias correction and internal controls included. The study's own analysis went as follows. Productive rearrangements were kept, and unique TCRbeta sequences were defined by CDR3 nucleotide sequence plus V and J gene. A sequence counted as donor-reactive only if the sequence showed at least 5-fold expansion in CFSE-low cells compared with unstimulated pre-transplant cells and had a frequency of at least 0.01%. Per-subject minimum frequency thresholds, based on the lowest-template unstimulated sample, ensured at least 90% detection power. Jensen-Shannon divergence between the top 1000 TCRbeta sequences after and before transplant was used to measure repertoire turnover. Changes in detection of donor-reactive sequences were assessed with two-sided Fisher's exact tests. The table comes from immuneACCESS by way of TCRdb, which keeps in-frame sequences with V and J called. Part of the clones is missing from these tables; in studies checked, under half for an unresolved V gene and the rest for unknown reasons. Clone size and the V and J calls come from that table; the DNA yielded D and trimming. The sample records around 80,000 clones, roughly four fifths of which are singletons. 0.45% to 0.55% of the sample rests with the top ten.

The V and J segments used are TRBV7-2 and TRBJ2-2; no confident D gene assignment can be made. This specimen consisted of CD4+ T cells from blood, obtained 46 months after liver transplant. This sequence originates from a human patient who received a liver transplant. Some T cells may derive from the graft donor when a transplant has been performed. The CDR3 reads as follows: CASSLRALNTGELFF. The DNA sequence is TGTGCCAGCAGCTTAAGAGCCCTGAACACCGGGGAGCTGTTTTTT.